The 17 T cell receptor beta chains given below trace back to one sample, sequenced in a study of cytomegalovirus exposure and HLA in healthy donors. Use of 60 Vbeta and 13 Jbeta primers characterized the PCR. Clones were sequenced by immunoSEQ multiplex PCR, and TCRdb holds only the in-frame ones, with some missing. The table records approximately 150,000 clones, roughly 80% of them present only once. Sequencing was carried out using PBMCs. The source of these receptors is a woman between 50 and 59 years old in good health and CMV-seronegative.

Regarding this clone: Its ends do not fully match the called genes, so a read error is possible. Other DNA sequences in this specimen translate into the identical CDR3. V usage is TRBV19 and J usage is TRBJ2-7; D uncertain. The V gene's germline CDR1 is LNHDA and CDR2 SQIVND (reference sequence). The CDR3 loop spans 13 amino acids. CDR3 nucleotide sequence: TGCGCCAGTAGTCCCCCAGGCTCCTACGAGCAGTACTTC. Translation: CASSPPGSYEQYF. Filled out from reference TRBV19 and TRBJ2-7, the complete variable domain reads DGGITQSPKYLFRKEGQNVTLSCEQNLNHDAMYWYRQDPGQGLRLIYYSQIVNDFQKGDIAEGYSVSREKKESFPLTVTSAQKNPTAFYLCASSPPGSYEQYFGPGTRLTVT.

This chain joins TRBV27 and TRBJ2-7; TRBD1 might be the D (6 bases). CDR3 size: 15 residues. V gave up 0 bases and J gave up 2 bases, with 11 bases separating them. Germline V gene lookup returns CDR1 MNHEY and CDR2 SMNVEV (reference sequence). This chain's CDR3 is CASSLSARGPYEQYF. The CDR3 DNA sequence: TGTGCCAGCAGTTTATCGGCCAGGGGCCCCTACGAGCAGTACTTC.

The chain joins TRBV2 to TRBJ2-4, with 7 bases that match TRBD1. From germline, CDR1 is SNHLY and CDR2 FYNNEI. CDR3 length: 13 residues. V lost 4 bases, J lost 4 bases, and 1 base stayed unmatched. The CDR3: CASSGQGKNIQYF. The CDR3 nucleotides read TGTGCCAGCAGTGGACAGGGAAAAAACATTCAGTACTTC. The variable domain in full, completed from reference TRBV2 and TRBJ2-4, reads EPEVTQTPSHQVTQMGQEVILRCVPISNHLYFYWYRQILGQKVEFLVSFYNNEISEKSEIFDDQFSVERPDGSNFTLKIRSTKLEDSAMYFCASSGQGKNIQYFGAGTRLSVL.

The V call is TRBV15, the J call TRBJ2-3; D possibly corresponds to TRBD1 (6 bases). This CDR3 is 16 amino acids long. Trimming pared 2 bases from V and 3 bases from J, leaving 15 bases between. The germline gives CDR1 LNHNV, CDR2 YYDKDF (reference sequence). The DNA of the CDR3 is TGTGCCACCAGCAGAATGGGGGCGGTGGGAACAGATACGCAGTATTTT. Amino acid sequence: CATSRMGAVGTDTQYF.

V gene TRBV28 combines with J gene TRBJ2-7; D unresolved. The CDR3 contains 11 residues. Trimming took off 3 bases at V and 5 bases at J, with 5 bases between the two ends. Germline V gene lookup returns CDR1 MDHEN and CDR2 SYDVKM. The CDR3 region is CASSFLDEQYF. DNA of the CDR3: TGTGCCAGCAGTTTTCTTGACGAGCAGTACTTC.

The rearrangement joins TRBV13 to TRBJ1-4, with 7 positions matching TRBD1. The CDR3 consists of 14 residues. Losses at the gene ends were 5 bases for V and 4 bases for J; bases not matched to a gene: 4. Germline V lookup: CDR1 PRHDT, CDR2 FYEKMQ (reference sequence). In nucleotides, the CDR3 is TGTGCCAGCAGCACGGGACAGCTTAATGAAAAACTGTTTTTT. As protein: CASSTGQLNEKLFF.

The J gene is TRBJ2-7, the V gene TRBV7-2; D gene ambiguous. This CDR3 spans 13 amino acids. The germline gives CDR1 SGHTA, CDR2 FQGNSA. Trimming took off 1 base at V and 3 bases at J, with 7 bases between the two ends. The CDR3 DNA reads as TGTGCCAGCAGCTTAGTAGAGTTCTACGAGCAGTACTTC. This translates into CASSLVEFYEQYF.

The chain joins TRBV2 to TRBJ2-1, with TRBD2 matching over 12 bases. Germline-derived CDR1 and CDR2 are SNHLY and FYNNEI. The CDR3 is 15 residues long. V gave up 8 bases and J gave up 9 bases; unmatched junction bases: 11. The CDR3 nucleotides are TGTGCCAGCGGAGCTAGCGGGGGGGCCGAGGTTGAGCAGTTCTTC. It codes for CASGASGGAEVEQFF.

This clone was counted between two and nine times. The chain is built from TRBV6-6 and TRBJ2-7, with 7 nucleotides matching TRBD2. CDR3 length: 16 amino acids. Germline V gene data show CDR1 as MNHNY and CDR2 as SVGAGI (reference sequence). V trimming: 7 bases; J trimming: 4 bases; junction bases outside the gene matches: 16. The CDR3 loop is CASNPRASGTGYEQYF. The DNA for the CDR3 is TGTGCCAGCAACCCCAGGGCTAGCGGAACCGGGTACGAGCAGTACTTC.

The V and J genes are TRBV28 and TRBJ2-7, with a possible D match to TRBD2 (5 bases). CDR3 length equals 13 residues. V lost 5 bases and J lost 6, with 14 bases in between. In germline, CDR1 is MDHEN, CDR2 SYDVKM. The CDR3 spells CASSLTRAGEQYF. CDR3 DNA sequence: TGTGCCAGCAGTCTCACGAGGGCAGGCGAGCAGTACTTC.

Remarks on this clone: A junction end diverges from the germline sequence, so it may reflect a read error. The chain carries TRBV30 and TRBJ2-2; D perhaps matches TRBD2 (6 bases). The CDR3 is 16 residues long. The V gene's germline CDR1 is GTSNPN and CDR2 SVGIG (reference sequence). DNA for the CDR3: TGTGCCTGGAGTGTACCGGTCGGAGGGAACCCCGGGGAGCTGTTTTTT. It codes for CAWSVPVGGNPGELFF.

The gene calls are TRBV7-9 and TRBJ1-2; 10 bases map to TRBD1. The CDR3 extends over 16 amino acids. Per the germline V gene, CDR1 is SEHNR and CDR2 is FQNEAQ (reference sequence). V trimming: 1 base; J trimming: 8 bases; junction bases outside the gene matches: 10. This CDR3 is CASSLGGQGQLLGYTF. The CDR3 DNA is TGTGCCAGCAGCTTAGGGGGACAGGGGCAGCTATTGGGCTACACCTTC. The full variable domain, with the rest looked up from reference TRBV7-9 and TRBJ1-2, is DTGVSQNPRHKITKRGQNVTFRCDPISEHNRLYWYRQTLGQGPEFLTYFQNEAQLEKSRLLSDRFSAERPKGSFSTLEIQRTEQGDSAMYLCASSLGGQGQLLGYTFGSGTRLTVV.

The chain links TRBV7-8 to TRBJ2-2, with TRBD1 identical over 11 bases. Germline CDR1 SGHVS, CDR2 FQNEAQ. Unmatched junction bases numbered 3, after V lost 3 bases and J lost 6 bases. The CDR3 runs to 15 residues. The CDR3, as DNA: TGTGCCAGCAGCTTTGGGACAGGGGGTGCCGGGGAGCTGTTTTTT. Translating gives CASSFGTGGAGELFF.

This clone was counted once. The chain uses TRBV30 and TRBJ1-1; D might be TRBD1 (5 bases). Germline CDR1 GTSNPN, CDR2 SVGIG (reference sequence). V lost 8 bases to trimming and J lost 1 base, with 14 bases between them. The CDR3 loop spans 13 amino acids. The CDR3 is CAGGLTANTEAFF. CDR3 nucleotide sequence: TGTGCCGGGGGGTTGACAGCGAACACTGAAGCTTTCTTT.

CDR3 DNA sequence: TGTGCCAGCAGGCAGGGGTTGAACACTGAAGCTTTCTTT. It encodes CASRQGLNTEAFF. The V call is TRBV6-1, the J call TRBJ1-1, with D perhaps matching TRBD1 (6 bases). Germline CDR1 reads MNHNS; CDR2 reads SASEGT. The germline V and J ends were trimmed by 6 bases and 0 bases, with 8 bases remaining between them. This CDR3 has 13 amino acids.

This chain links TRBV7-2 with TRBJ2-1, with D possibly TRBD2 on 6 matching bases. Germline CDR1 is SGHTA and CDR2 is FQGNSA. The germline V and J ends were trimmed by 2 bases and 9 bases, with 11 bases remaining between them. The CDR3 runs 13 residues. The CDR3 nucleotides read TGTGCCAGCAGCTTAAGTGGGGGGAGTGAGCAGTTCTTC. Translating gives CASSLSGGSEQFF.

This clone was detected only a few times. The chain uses TRBV10-3 and TRBJ1-2; 7 bases align to TRBD1. The V and J ends lost 7 bases and 4 bases, in that order; junction bases with no gene match: 9. The CDR3 is 14 amino acids. The germline V gene has CDR1 ENHRY and CDR2 SYGVKD. The chain's CDR3 is CAITTHRDSYGYTF. The DNA of the CDR3 is TGTGCCATCACCACCCACCGGGACAGCTATGGCTACACCTTC.